The T cell receptor beta chain under discussion was sequenced for a study of OX40 agonist ivuxolimab in advanced cancers. Here immunoSEQ multiplex PCR was the method, and the copy in TCRdb shows in-frame clones only, minus some. The data contain 55,000 to 65,000 clones, 75% to 90% of them seen just once; the ten biggest clones take up around 0.6%. This TCR was sampled from an adult with an advanced solid tumor such as melanoma, head and neck, liver or kidney cancer. The material sequenced was CD4+ or CD8+ T cells sorted from blood, taken in a trial of the OX40 agonist ivuxolimab.

CDR3 protein: CARSLAASGVNEQFF. CDR3 in DNA: TGTGCCAGAAGCTTGGCGGCTAGCGGGGTAAATGAGCAGTTCTTC. The rearrangement uses TRBV5-3 and TRBJ2-1; the match to TRBD2 covers 9 bases. TRBV5-3 is placed among ORFs of uncertain function. The CDR3 is 15 residues long. V shed 0 bases, J shed 7 bases, and the junction held 5 bases outside the gene matches.